These 10 T cell receptor beta chains came from one sample sequenced in a study of T cells in Graves' hyperthyroidism and ophthalmopathy. TCR beta CDR3 regions were amplified from RNA. First-round RT-PCR with HTBI primers amplified the TCR CDR3 region. Using its own MiXCR run on the multiplex PCR reads, TCRdb lists one record per CDR3 protein. The data contain 350,000 to 400,000 distinct CDR3 sequences, approximately 15% of them seen just once; the ten biggest clones take up approximately 10%. Sequenced: blood. The receptors were sampled from a woman aged 55 to 70 with Graves' hyperthyroidism.

At least ten counts were recorded for this clonotype. V is TRBV19 and J is TRBJ1-1; D ambiguous. V lost 3 bases to trimming and J lost 7 bases, with 12 bases between them. Germline V lookup: CDR1 LNHDA, CDR2 SQIVND (reference sequence). CDR3 length: 13 residues. This CDR3 is CASSIGELREAFF. CDR3 in DNA: TGTGCCAGTAGTATTGGGGAGTTGCGTGAAGCTTTCTTT.

This clonotype appeared many times. This sequence joins TRBV2 and TRBJ2-2; 9 nucleotides agree with TRBD1. Germline assignment: CDR1 SNHLY and CDR2 FYNNEI. The CDR3 length is 13 residues. V was pared by 6 bases and J by 4 bases, with 0 bases of the junction left unmatched. Here the CDR3 DNA reads TGTGCCAGCAGGACAGGGGGCACCGGGGAGCTGTTTTTT. It is translated as CASRTGGTGELFF.

J is TRBJ2-3 and V is TRBV5-1; TRBD2 agrees at 14 bases. CDR3 length: 16 amino acids. V dropped 4 bases and J dropped 1; count of bases not matched to a gene: 2. Germline V gene data show CDR1 as SGHRS and CDR2 as YFSETQ. The CDR3 reads CASSRTSGRRTDTQYF. The CDR3 DNA sequence: TGCGCCAGCAGCCGGACTAGCGGGAGGCGCACAGATACGCAGTATTTT.

The CDR3 sequence is CASSPFTSNSNQPQHF. The CDR3 DNA follows: TGTGCCAGCAGCCCGTTTACGAGTAATAGCAATCAGCCCCAGCATTTT. This chain links TRBV5-8 with TRBJ1-5; D call uncertain. CDR3 length equals 16 residues. Germline V gene sequence: CDR1 SGHTS, CDR2 YDEGEE. Deletions cut 4 bases from V and 0 bases from J, with 14 bases between.

In its sample, this clonotype was seen many times. V and J are TRBV5-1 and TRBJ2-3; 10 bases fit TRBD2. J gave up 7 bases and V 4 bases, and 9 bases lay outside the gene matches. CDR3 length: 15 residues. CDR1 and CDR2 (germline): SGHRS, YFSETQ. CDR3 loop: CASSPGSSGRYTQYF. The CDR3 region has the DNA TGCGCCAGCAGCCCGGGAAGTAGCGGGAGGTATACGCAGTATTTT.

V gene TRBV9 combines with J gene TRBJ2-1, with 10 bases lining up with TRBD2. Germline V gene data show CDR1 as SGDLS and CDR2 as YYNGEE. The CDR3 consists of 18 residues. V trimming: 0 bases; J trimming: 0 bases; junction bases outside the gene matches: 6. In nucleotides, the CDR3 is TGTGCCAGCAGCGTAGGTCTAGCGGGGGCAAGCTCCTACAATGAGCAGTTCTTC. Translated, it gives CASSVGLAGASSYNEQFF.

In this sample, this clonotype turned up many times. This chain uses TRBV24-1 with TRBJ1-5; D might be TRBD1 (5 bases). Trimming stripped 1 base from V and 0 bases from J, with 15 bases between. Germline-derived CDR1 and CDR2 are KGHDR and SFDVKD. The CDR3 extends over 18 amino acids. This chain's CDR3 is CATSDFRLRGSSNQPQHF. Written as DNA, the CDR3 is TGTGCCACCAGTGATTTTCGCCTCCGGGGGAGTAGCAATCAGCCCCAGCATTTT.

Many counts were recorded for this clonotype. The V and J genes are TRBV12-3 or TRBV12-4 and TRBJ2-5; D may match TRBD1 or TRBD2 (7 bases each). V was pared by 6 bases and J by 4 bases, with 21 bases between. The CDR3 is 16 residues long. The CDR3 DNA follows: TGTGCCAGCAGCCAGAGGGGAGGGGGCGGCGGAGAGACCCAGTACTTC. This gives the protein CASSQRGGGGGETQYF.

This clonotype has a count of ten or more. The rearrangement uses TRBV28 and TRBJ2-1; tentative D call: TRBD2 (6 bases). Trimming took off 1 base at V and 7 bases at J, with 14 bases between the two ends. CDR3 length equals 15 residues. Germline assignment: CDR1 MDHEN and CDR2 SYDVKM. The CDR3 reads CASSLSGDLGNEQFF. The CDR3 DNA sequence: TGTGCCAGCAGTTTATCGGGGGATTTGGGTAATGAGCAGTTCTTC.

The chain joins TRBV6-1 to TRBJ1-2; D gene unclear. The CDR3 consists of 14 residues. Germline-derived CDR1 and CDR2 are MNHNS and SASEGT. Trimming took off 5 bases at V and 0 bases at J, with 10 bases between the two ends. Here the CDR3 DNA reads TGTGCCAGCAGTTATAGCTGGGCTAACTATGGCTACACCTTC. This translates into CASSYSWANYGYTF.